Many counts were recorded for the clone carrying this T cell receptor beta chain. This record comes from a study of blood T cell repertoires in COVID-19. The overall study: The study drew acute and convalescent COVID-19 samples from the United States, Italy and Spain. Nucleic acid was either cDNA or gDNA, and it came from T cells, B-cell-depleted T cells, or PBMCs.

The trim removed 8 bases at V and 5 bases at J, leaving 6 bases unmatched. The CDR3 loop spans 13 amino acids. Looked up from germline, CDR1 is MNHEY and CDR2 is SVGAGI. Generated by immunoSEQ multiplex PCR, the TCRdb table keeps only in-frame clones and is missing some. The table shows 400,000 to 450,000 clones, with around 91% occurring only once. Cohort allocation depended upon clinical history that participants reported. Donors in Cohort 3 who had recovered were those with two negative PCRs, healthcare professional clearance, or resolution of their symptoms. This chain uses TRBV6-5 with TRBJ2-7, with 10 bases that match TRBD1. The specimen was PBMCs or T cells enriched from blood (not recorded which). The TCR comes from a man between 25 and 39 years old who had recovered from COVID-19. The CDR3 DNA is TGTGCCAGCCGCCGGGACAGGGGTCACGAGCAGTACTTC. Its translation: CASRRDRGHEQYF.